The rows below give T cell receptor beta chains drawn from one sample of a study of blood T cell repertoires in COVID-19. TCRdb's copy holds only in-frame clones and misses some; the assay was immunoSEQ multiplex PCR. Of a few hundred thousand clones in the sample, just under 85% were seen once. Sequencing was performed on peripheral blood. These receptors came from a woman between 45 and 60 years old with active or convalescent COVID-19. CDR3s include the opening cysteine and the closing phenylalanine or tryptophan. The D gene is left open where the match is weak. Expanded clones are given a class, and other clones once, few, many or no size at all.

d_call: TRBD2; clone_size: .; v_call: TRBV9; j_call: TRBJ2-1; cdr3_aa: CASSEGEGLAENNEQFF; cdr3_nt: TGTGCCAGCAGCGAAGGGGAGGGACTAGCGGAAAACAATGAGCAGTTCTTC
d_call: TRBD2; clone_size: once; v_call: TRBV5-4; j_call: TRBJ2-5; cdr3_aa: CASSLGGREETQYF; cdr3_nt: TGTGCCAGCAGCTTGGGTGGGAGGGAAGAGACCCAGTACTTC
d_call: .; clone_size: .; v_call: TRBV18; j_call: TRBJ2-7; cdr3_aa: CASSPRSSGGTFSYEQYF; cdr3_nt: TGTGCCAGCTCACCACGTTCAAGCGGAGGGACCTTCTCCTACGAGCAGTACTTC
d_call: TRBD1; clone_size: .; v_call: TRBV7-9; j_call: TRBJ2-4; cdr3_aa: CASSSGQGVVIQYF; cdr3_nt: TGTGCCAGCAGCTCGGGACAGGGGGTAGTCATTCAGTACTTC
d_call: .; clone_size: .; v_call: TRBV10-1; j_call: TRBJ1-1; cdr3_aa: CASSESRARDTEAFF; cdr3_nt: TGCGCCAGCAGTGAGTCGAGGGCGAGGGACACTGAAGCTTTCTTT
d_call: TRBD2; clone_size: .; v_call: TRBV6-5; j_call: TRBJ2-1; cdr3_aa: CASSYSTSGSYNEQFF; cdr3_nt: TGTGCCAGCAGTTACTCTACTAGCGGATCCTACAATGAGCAGTTCTTC
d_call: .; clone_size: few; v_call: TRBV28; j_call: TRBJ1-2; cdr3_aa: CASSGGLGSGYTF; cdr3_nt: TGTGCCAGCTCTGGAGGGCTGGGTTCAGGCTACACCTTC
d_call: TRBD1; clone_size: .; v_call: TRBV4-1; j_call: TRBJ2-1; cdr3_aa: CASSRWDRGHNEQFF; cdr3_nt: TGCGCCAGCAGCCGCTGGGACAGGGGGCACAATGAGCAGTTCTTC
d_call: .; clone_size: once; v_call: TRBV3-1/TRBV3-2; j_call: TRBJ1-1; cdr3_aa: CASSQVGRPGEAFF; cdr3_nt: TGTGCCAGCAGCCAAGTAGGTCGGCCGGGTGAAGCTTTCTTT
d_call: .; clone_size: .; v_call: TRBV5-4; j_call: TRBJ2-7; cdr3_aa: CASSPKAGGGYEQYF; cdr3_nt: TGTGCCAGCAGCCCCAAAGCGGGTGGGGGCTACGAGCAGTACTTC
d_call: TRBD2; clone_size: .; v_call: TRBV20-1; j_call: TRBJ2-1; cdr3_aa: CSASRGDNEQFF; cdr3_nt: TGCAGTGCTAGTCGGGGGGACAATGAGCAGTTCTTC
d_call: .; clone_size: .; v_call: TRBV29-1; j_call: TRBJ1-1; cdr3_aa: CSVVRGAYTEAFF; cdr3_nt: TGCAGCGTTGTTCGGGGGGCATACACTGAAGCTTTCTTT
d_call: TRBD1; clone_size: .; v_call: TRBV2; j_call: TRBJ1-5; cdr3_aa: CASSGDRIQPQHF; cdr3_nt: TGTGCCAGCAGTGGGGACAGGATTCAGCCCCAGCATTTT
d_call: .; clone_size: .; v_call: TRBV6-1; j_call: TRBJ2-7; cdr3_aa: CASSEGEALYEQYF; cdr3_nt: TGTGCCAGCAGTGAAGGTGAGGCCCTATACGAGCAGTACTTC
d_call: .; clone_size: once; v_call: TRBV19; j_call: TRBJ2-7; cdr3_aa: CASSAGGQGLREQYF; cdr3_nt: TGTGCCAGTAGCGCGGGTGGCCAGGGGCTCCGCGAGCAGTACTTC
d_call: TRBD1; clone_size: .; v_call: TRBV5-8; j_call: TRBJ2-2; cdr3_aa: CASSLGTGGVWNTGELFF; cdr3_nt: TGTGCCAGCAGCTTGGGGACAGGGGGAGTTTGGAACACCGGGGAGCTGTTTTTT
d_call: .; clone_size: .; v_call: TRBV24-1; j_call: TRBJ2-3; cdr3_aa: CATSDQLAGDTQYF; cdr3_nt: TGTGCCACCAGTGATCAGCTTGCGGGAGATACGCAGTATTTT
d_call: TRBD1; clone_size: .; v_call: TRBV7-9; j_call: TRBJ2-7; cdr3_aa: CASSPGQGSGKLYEQYF; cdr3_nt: TGTGCCAGCAGCCCCGGACAGGGGAGCGGGAAACTCTACGAGCAGTACTTC
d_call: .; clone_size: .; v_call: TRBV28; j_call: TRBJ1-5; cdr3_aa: CASSFPTTGTSNQPQHF; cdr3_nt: TGTGCCAGCAGTTTTCCCACGACAGGTACTAGCAATCAGCCCCAGCATTTT
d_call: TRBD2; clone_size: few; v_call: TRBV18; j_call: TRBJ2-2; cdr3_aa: CASSRGTSGITGELFF; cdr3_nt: TGTGCCAGCTCACGAGGGACTAGCGGGATCACCGGGGAGCTGTTTTTT
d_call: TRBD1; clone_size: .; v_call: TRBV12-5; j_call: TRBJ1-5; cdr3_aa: CASGLAGGSNQPQHF; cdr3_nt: TGTGCTAGTGGTTTGGCAGGGGGGAGCAATCAGCCCCAGCATTTT
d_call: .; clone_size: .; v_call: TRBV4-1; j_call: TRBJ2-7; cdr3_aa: CASSRDISSYEQYF; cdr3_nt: TGCGCCAGCAGTCGGGACATAAGCTCCTACGAGCAGTACTTC
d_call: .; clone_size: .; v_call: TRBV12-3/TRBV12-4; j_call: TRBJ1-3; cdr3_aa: CASTPGQGNTIYF; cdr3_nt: TGTGCCAGCACTCCCGGACAGGGAAACACCATATATTTT
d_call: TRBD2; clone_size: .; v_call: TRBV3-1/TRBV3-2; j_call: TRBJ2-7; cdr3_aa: CASSPSSGFYEQYF; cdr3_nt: TGTGCCAGCAGCCCCTCTAGCGGCTTCTACGAGCAGTACTTC
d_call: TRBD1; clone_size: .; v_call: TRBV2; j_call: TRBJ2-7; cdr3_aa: CASNTGGTYEQYF; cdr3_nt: TGTGCCAGCAACACAGGGGGTACCTACGAGCAGTACTTC
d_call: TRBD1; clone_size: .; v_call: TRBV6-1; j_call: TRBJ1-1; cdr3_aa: CASSDGQGRSNTEAFF; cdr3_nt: TGTGCCAGCAGTGACGGACAGGGCCGCTCGAACACTGAAGCTTTCTTT
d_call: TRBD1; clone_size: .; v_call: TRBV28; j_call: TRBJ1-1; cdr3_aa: CASIIGTGNEAFF; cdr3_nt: TGTGCCAGCATCATAGGGACAGGGAATGAAGCTTTCTTT
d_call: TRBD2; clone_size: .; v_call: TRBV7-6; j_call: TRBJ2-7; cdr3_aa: CASSGGLAGGGEQYF; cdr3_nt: TGTGCCAGCAGCGGTGGACTAGCGGGAGGAGGCGAGCAGTACTTC
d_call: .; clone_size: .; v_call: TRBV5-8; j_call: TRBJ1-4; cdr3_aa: CASSLVEGGEKLFF; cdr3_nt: TGTGCCAGCAGCTTGGTAGAGGGCGGAGAAAAACTGTTTTTT
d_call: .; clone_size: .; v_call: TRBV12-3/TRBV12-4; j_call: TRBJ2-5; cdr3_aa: CASNGADQETQYF; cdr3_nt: TGTGCCAGCAATGGGGCAGACCAAGAGACCCAGTACTTC
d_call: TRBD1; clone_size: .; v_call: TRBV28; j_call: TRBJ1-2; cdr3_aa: CASRQGAHGYTF; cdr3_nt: TGTGCCAGCAGACAGGGGGCGCATGGCTACACCTTC
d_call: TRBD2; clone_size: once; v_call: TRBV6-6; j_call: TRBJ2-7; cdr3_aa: CASSIAGEGHEQYF; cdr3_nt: TGTGCCAGCAGTATAGCGGGAGAGGGGCACGAGCAGTACTTC
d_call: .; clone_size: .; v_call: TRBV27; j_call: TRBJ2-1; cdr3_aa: CASSTLGGYNEQFF; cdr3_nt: TGTGCCAGCAGCACCCTGGGGGGTTACAATGAGCAGTTCTTC
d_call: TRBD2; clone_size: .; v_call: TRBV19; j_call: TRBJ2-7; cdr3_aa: CASSSQPGLMAYEQYF; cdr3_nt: TGTGCCAGTAGTAGCCAACCGGGACTAATGGCCTACGAGCAGTACTTC
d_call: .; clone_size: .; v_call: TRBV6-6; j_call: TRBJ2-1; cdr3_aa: CASSYDRSEQFF; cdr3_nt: TGTGCCAGCAGTTACGACAGATCAGAGCAGTTCTTC
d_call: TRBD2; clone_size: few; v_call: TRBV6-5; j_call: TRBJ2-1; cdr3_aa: CASSPPGLAGVKAFF; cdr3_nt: TGTGCCAGCAGTCCTCCGGGACTAGCGGGAGTTAAAGCCTTCTTC
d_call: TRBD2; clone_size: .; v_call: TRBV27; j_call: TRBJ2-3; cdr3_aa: CASSPRGLAGETDTQYF; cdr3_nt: TGTGCCAGCAGTCCACGAGGACTAGCGGGAGAAACAGATACGCAGTATTTT